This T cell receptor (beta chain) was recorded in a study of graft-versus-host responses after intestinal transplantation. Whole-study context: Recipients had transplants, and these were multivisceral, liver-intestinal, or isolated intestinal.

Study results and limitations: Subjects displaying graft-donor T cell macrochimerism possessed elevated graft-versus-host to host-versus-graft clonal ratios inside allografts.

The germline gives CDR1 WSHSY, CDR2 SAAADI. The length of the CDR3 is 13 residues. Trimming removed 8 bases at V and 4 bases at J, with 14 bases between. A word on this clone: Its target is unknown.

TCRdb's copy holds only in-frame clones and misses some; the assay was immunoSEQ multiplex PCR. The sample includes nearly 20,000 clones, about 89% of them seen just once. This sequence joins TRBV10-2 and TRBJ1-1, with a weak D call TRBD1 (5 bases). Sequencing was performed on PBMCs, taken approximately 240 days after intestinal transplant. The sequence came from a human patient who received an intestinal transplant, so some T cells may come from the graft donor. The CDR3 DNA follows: TGCGCCAGCTGTGGCGGGGGGACCACTGAAGCTTTCTTT. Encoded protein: CASCGGGTTEAFF.